These T cell receptor beta chains were read from a single sample in a study of CD8 T cells in Susac syndrome. TCRdb re-analysed the immunoSEQ multiplex PCR reads in MiXCR, keeping a single row per CDR3 protein. Of roughly 100,000 distinct CDR3 sequences listed, approximately 94% were seen once; the top ten hold 0.4% to 0.5%. The sequenced sample consisted of CD8+ T cells from PBMCs. The receptor source for this set is a human donor with Susac syndrome. The CDR3 runs from the conserved cysteine through the conserved F or W. D genes are given only for firm matches. Size is omitted from some rows. Given values are once, few, many or a class for expanded clones.

d_call	v_call	clone_size	j_call	cdr3_nt	cdr3_aa
-	TRBV5-4	-	TRBJ1-2	TGTGCCAGCAGCTTCAAAGTTACAGATTTCTATGGCTACACCTTC	CASSFKVTDFYGYTF
TRBD1	TRBV19	-	TRBJ1-1	TGTGCCAGTACCATTAGAGGGACAGGGGGCACTGAAGCTTTCTTT	CASTIRGTGGTEAFF
-	TRBV12-3/TRBV12-4	-	TRBJ2-7	TGTGCCAGCAGTCCCGAGTACTACGAGCAGTACTTC	CASSPEYYEQYF
-	TRBV12-3/TRBV12-4	-	TRBJ1-5	TGTGCCAGCAGCACGGGGGAGCTTAATCAGCCCCAGCATTTT	CASSTGELNQPQHF
-	TRBV12-3/TRBV12-4	-	TRBJ1-1	TGTGCCAGCGGTCTTGGGAACACTGAAGCTTTCTTT	CASGLGNTEAFF
-	TRBV25-1	-	TRBJ2-7	TGTGCCAGCAGTGAATTGTTTTCTAGCTCCTACGAGCAGTACTTC	CASSELFSSSYEQYF
-	TRBV2	-	TRBJ2-3	TGTGCCAGCAGAGGAACAGGGCCGAGCACAGATACGCAGTATTTT	CASRGTGPSTDTQYF
-	TRBV5-6	-	TRBJ2-5	TGTGCCAGCAGCTTGGGTCCTTTCGAGACCCAGTACTTC	CASSLGPFETQYF
-	TRBV7-8	few	TRBJ2-7	TGTGCCAGCAGCTTAGAATCCCCAGGGTACAACGAGCAGTACTTC	CASSLESPGYNEQYF
-	TRBV6-6	once	TRBJ1-2	TGTGCCAGCAGTTGGGCAATTGATGGCTACACCTTC	CASSWAIDGYTF
-	TRBV4-1	-	TRBJ1-1	TGCGCCAGCAGCCAATCCGGGACAGAAGCTTTCTTT	CASSQSGTEAFF
-	TRBV4-3	-	TRBJ1-1	TGCGCCAGCAGCCAAGATCGAGGACAGATGAACACTGAAGCTTTCTTT	CASSQDRGQMNTEAFF
TRBD1	TRBV9	-	TRBJ2-2	TGTGCCAGCAGCGTAGCTCCAGGGGGCAACACCGGGGAGCTGTTTTTT	CASSVAPGGNTGELFF
TRBD1	TRBV6-2/TRBV6-3	-	TRBJ2-2	TGTGCCAGCAGGTCGACAGGGAGCGGCGGGGAGCTGTTTTTT	CASRSTGSGGELFF
TRBD1	TRBV20-1	-	TRBJ2-5	TGCAGTGCTAGTACCGGGGACAGGGGACGAGAGACCCAGTACTTC	CSASTGDRGRETQYF
-	TRBV6-6	-	TRBJ2-3	TGTGCCAGCATCGCTTCTAGCACAGATACGCAGTATTTT	CASIASSTDTQYF
TRBD1	TRBV20-1	-	TRBJ1-2	TGCAGTGCTAGAGAGACAGGGTTATTTGGCTACACCTTC	CSARETGLFGYTF
-	TRBV20-1	-	TRBJ2-2	TGCAGTGCTAGAGATCTCGACACCGGGGAGCTGTTTTTT	CSARDLDTGELFF
-	TRBV4-3	-	TRBJ2-7	TGCGCCAGCAGCCCGGCTAGAGAGTACGAGCAGTACTTC	CASSPAREYEQYF
TRBD2	TRBV27	-	TRBJ2-3	TGTGCCAGCAGTTCTGGGACTAGCGGCACAGATACGCAGTATTTT	CASSSGTSGTDTQYF
-	TRBV12-3/TRBV12-4	-	TRBJ1-1	TGTGCCAGCAGGCAAGGTGGGGCAGAAGCTTTCTTT	CASRQGGAEAFF
TRBD2	TRBV9	-	TRBJ2-1	TGTGCCAGCAGCCCTCGGACTAGGGATGAGCAGTTCTTC	CASSPRTRDEQFF
-	TRBV14	-	TRBJ2-7	TGTGCCAGCAGCCCTCAGGGTACCCCTTACGAGCAGTACTTC	CASSPQGTPYEQYF